The 21 T cell receptor beta chains in this list originate from one sample, sequenced in a study of early T cells in non-severe SARS-CoV-2 infection. TCRdb analysed the 5' RACE reads with MiXCR anew, one entry per CDR3 protein. The table includes tens of thousands of distinct CDR3 sequences, 4% to 5% detected once. The sequenced material came from whole blood. These receptors were collected from an adult who was a healthcare worker with PCR-confirmed SARS-CoV-2 infection or an uninfected control (not recorded which).

A remark on this clonotype: A single base separates this from a much larger clone, so it may be a read error. The V and J genes are TRBV7-2 and TRBJ1-6; the D gene is possibly TRBD1 (5 bases). Per germline, CDR1 SGHTA and CDR2 FQGNSA. CDR3 length equals 15 residues. CDR3 coding DNA: TGTGCCAGCTCCCATCCGGGGGTACGAAATTCATCCCTCCACTTT. This encodes CASSHPGVRNSSLHF.

This clonotype was observed at least ten times. V is TRBV25-1 and J is TRBJ1-2; 10 bases line up with TRBD1. The CDR3 length is 15 residues. Germline V gene lookup returns CDR1 MGHDK and CDR2 SYGVNS. The V and J ends lost 2 bases and 4 bases, in that order; junction bases with no gene match: 4. In DNA form, the CDR3 reads TGTGCCAGCAGTGAACCGGGACAGGGGACCTATGGCTACACCTTC. This encodes CASSEPGQGTYGYTF.

This chain uses TRBV18 with TRBJ2-7; D is unresolved. Germline CDR1 reads KGHSH; CDR2 reads LQKENI. This CDR3 has 14 residues. The V gene lost 0 bases and the J gene lost 5 bases, with 11 bases spanning the gap. The CDR3 bases are TGTGCCAGCTCACCACCGGTGCAGGCTCACGAGCAGTACTTC. Amino acids: CASSPPVQAHEQYF.

In its sample, this clonotype was seen many times. The rearrangement joins TRBV7-8 to TRBJ1-1, with D unclear. CDR3 length: 13 residues. V shed 3 bases and J shed 8 bases, with 13 bases lying between them. The V gene's germline CDR1 is SGHVS and CDR2 FQNEAQ. The CDR3 is CASSFLSGGEAFF. Here the CDR3 DNA reads TGTGCCAGCAGCTTCTTATCGGGCGGGGAAGCTTTCTTT.

This chain links TRBV20-1 with TRBJ1-4; unclear D gene. CDR3 length: 11 residues. V gave up 7 bases and J gave up 5 bases, with 8 bases separating them. Germline values: CDR1 DFQATT, CDR2 SNEGSKA (reference sequence). CDR3 nucleotides: TGCAGTGGGGCAGCAAATGAAAAACTGTTTTTT. This sequence encodes CSGAANEKLFF.

The table lists this clonotype with a few counts. This chain uses TRBV4-1 with TRBJ1-2; D is perhaps TRBD1 (5 bases). The CDR3 extends over 14 amino acids. Trimming shortened V by 0 bases and J by 7 bases, and 12 bases separated the two germline ends. Germline V gene lookup returns CDR1 MGHRA and CDR2 YSYEKL. This chain's CDR3 is CASSQDPQGLGYTF. CDR3 nucleotide sequence: TGCGCCAGCAGCCAAGATCCGCAGGGTCTTGGCTACACCTTC.

Many counts were recorded for this clonotype. The chain uses TRBV20-1 and TRBJ1-5; D remains ambiguous. The CDR3 sequence is 13 residues long. The germline gives CDR1 DFQATT, CDR2 SNEGSKA (reference sequence). V was shortened by 3 bases and J by 0 bases, with 6 bases between the two germline ends. CDR3 in DNA: TGCAGTGCTAGGAAAGATAGCAATCAGCCCCAGCATTTT. It yields the protein CSARKDSNQPQHF.

This clonotype was picked up many times. The chain is built from TRBV7-9 and TRBJ2-1; D gene uncertain. CDR1 and CDR2 (germline): SEHNR, FQNEAQ (reference sequence). The length of the CDR3 is 16 residues. With 1 base removed from V and 7 bases from J, the gap between germline ends came to 17 bases. CDR3 residues: CASSLEGQEKGNEQFF. The CDR3 DNA reads TGTGCCAGCAGCTTAGAGGGTCAGGAGAAGGGAAATGAGCAGTTCTTC.

This clonotype was seen repeatedly, ten times or more. V is TRBV20-1 and J is TRBJ1-1; no reliable D call. CDR1 and CDR2 (germline): DFQATT, SNEGSKA (reference sequence). The CDR3 loop spans 12 amino acids. Trimming took 7 bases from V and 0 from J, leaving 9 bases between them. CDR3 sequence: CSGLRLNTEAFF. CDR3 DNA: TGCAGTGGACTCCGCCTGAACACTGAAGCTTTCTTT.

CDR3 amino acids: CASSRGQTDTQYF. The DNA for the CDR3 is TGTGCCAGCAGCCGCGGACAGACAGATACGCAGTATTTT. V and J are TRBV11-2 and TRBJ2-3; TRBD1 might be the D (6 bases). The V gene's germline CDR1 is SGHAT and CDR2 FQNNGV. Trimming took 5 bases from V and 3 from J, leaving 9 bases between them. The length of the CDR3 is 13 residues.

This sequence joins TRBV18 and TRBJ1-1; maybe TRBD1 (6 bases). The CDR3 is 13 amino acids. V was cut by 5 bases and J by 3 bases, with 10 bases left in between. Per the germline V gene, CDR1 is KGHSH and CDR2 is LQKENI. The CDR3 DNA reads as TGTGCCAGCTCAATCAACAGGGACACTGAAGCTTTCTTT. It is translated as CASSINRDTEAFF.

This clonotype occurred many times. The chain joins TRBV7-9 to TRBJ2-1; 9 bases agree with TRBD1. Germline V gives CDR1 SEHNR, CDR2 FQNEAQ (reference sequence). V trimming: 0 bases; J trimming: 4 bases; junction bases outside the gene matches: 7. CDR3 length: 17 amino acids. CDR3 bases: TGTGCCAGCAGCTTAGCAGTCGGACAGGGGATTTACAATGAGCAGTTCTTC. It encodes CASSLAVGQGIYNEQFF.

About this clonotype itself: A read error may explain this, as a much larger clone is one base away. This chain joins TRBV20-1 and TRBJ2-7; 9 bases are shared with TRBD2. The germline gives CDR1 DFQATT, CDR2 SNEGSKA (reference sequence). The CDR3 spans 15 residues. The CDR3 sequence: CSAGDALAGKHEQYF. Written as DNA, the CDR3 is TGCAGTGCTGGAGATGCCCTAGCGGGGAAACACGAGCAGTACTTC.

This clonotype was observed many times. V is TRBV7-9 and J is TRBJ2-1; D unresolved. Germline-derived CDR1 and CDR2 are SEHNR and FQNEAQ (reference sequence). Trimming cost V 1 base and J 4 bases, with 8 bases left between them. The CDR3 extends over 14 amino acids. CDR3 coding DNA: TGTGCCAGCAGCTTAGAATGGCGGTACAATGAGCAGTTCTTC. It encodes CASSLEWRYNEQFF.

This clonotype was counted ten times or more. The chain recombines TRBV20-1 with TRBJ2-1, with no clear D. The V end lost 6 bases, the J end lost 12 bases, and 12 bases lay between the germline ends. The CDR3 has 10 residues. Germline lookup yields CDR1 DFQATT and CDR2 SNEGSKA (reference sequence). The CDR3 DNA follows: TGCAGTGCCCACCGTGTGGGGCAGTTCTTC. Protein product: CSAHRVGQFF.

This clonotype came up many times. This chain uses TRBV11-2 with TRBJ1-2, with D maybe TRBD1 (6 bases). Germline V gives CDR1 SGHAT, CDR2 FQNNGV. V lost 1 base to trimming and J lost 0 bases, with 12 bases between them. The CDR3 runs 16 residues. In DNA form, the CDR3 reads TGTGCCAGCAGCTTAGCCGGGACAAGTACTAACTATGGCTACACCTTC. Its translation is CASSLAGTSTNYGYTF.

This clonotype was seen at least ten times. The chain carries TRBV11-2 and TRBJ1-5; D is undetermined. This CDR3 spans 15 amino acids. CDR1 is SGHAT, CDR2 FQNNGV, per germline. V lost 0 bases to trimming and J lost 4 bases, with 10 bases between them. The CDR3 bases are TGTGCCAGCAGCTTAGAAACGGCGCCAAATCAGCCCCAGCATTTT. It translates to CASSLETAPNQPQHF. The full variable domain, with the rest looked up from reference TRBV11-2 and TRBJ1-5, is EAGVAQSPRYKIIEKRQSVAFWCNPISGHATLYWYQQILGQGPKLLIQFQNNGVVDDSQLPKDRFSAERLKGVDSTLKIQPAKLEDSAVYLCASSLETAPNQPQHFGDGTRLSIL.

This clonotype was found many times. The chain has TRBV20-1 and TRBJ2-6, with D hard to call. Germline V CDR1 and CDR2: DFQATT, SNEGSKA (reference sequence). Trimming shortened V by 3 bases and J by 2 bases, and 8 bases separated the two germline ends. The CDR3 runs 14 residues. CDR3 DNA: TGCAGTGCTAGTGGCTTAACTGGGGCCAACGTCCTGACTTTC. It encodes CSASGLTGANVLTF.

There are many counts of this clonotype. The genes are TRBV20-1 and TRBJ2-5, with a weak D call TRBD1 (6 bases). Deletions cut 3 bases from V and 2 bases from J, with 16 bases between. Germline lookup yields CDR1 DFQATT and CDR2 SNEGSKA (reference sequence). CDR3 length: 15 amino acids. The CDR3 DNA sequence: TGCAGTGCTAGTAGTCAGGGAAGGGGGCAAGAGACCCAGTACTTC. Translated: CSASSQGRGQETQYF.

The chain uses TRBV30 and TRBJ1-2; D call uncertain. The CDR3 has 13 residues. The V end was cut by 5 bases, the J end by 4 bases, with 14 bases between. Germline assignment: CDR1 GTSNPN and CDR2 SVGIG (reference sequence). CDR3 coding DNA: TGTGCCTGGTCAAGGACGGAGCGCTATGGCTACACCTTC. It encodes CAWSRTERYGYTF.

This clonotype was counted many times. J is TRBJ2-2 and V is TRBV19; a weak D match, TRBD2 (6 bases). Between the trimmed V and J ends, which lost 3 bases and 6 bases, there was a span of 14 bases. The CDR3 has 15 residues. Germline V gene sequence: CDR1 LNHDA, CDR2 SQIVND (reference sequence). The CDR3 loop is CASSMSIASAGELFF. DNA of the CDR3: TGTGCCAGTAGTATGTCGATAGCTAGCGCCGGGGAGCTGTTTTTT.